One and the same sample provided the 16 T cell receptor beta chains below, sequenced in a study of cytomegalovirus exposure and HLA in healthy donors (dated by TCRdb to the late 2010s). The library was built by means of the immunoSEQ multiplex PCR assay. The multiplex PCR relied on a mix of 60 forward primers for TCR Vbeta segments and 13 reverse primers for TCR Jbeta segments. TCRdb re-hosts the immuneACCESS table, in-frame sequences only. Its copies lack some clones; in the studies checked, an unresolved V gene accounts for under half of them, and the cause for the rest is not known. The sample's own table lists around 70,000 clones. The top ten constitute approximately 2.4% of the sample. Sequenced material: PBMCs. Every receptor here comes from a female donor in good health and CMV-seropositive.

This rearrangement joins TRBV7-9 to TRBJ2-2; 10 bases are a match to TRBD1. The CDR3 runs to 17 residues. The ends lost 0 bases at V and 6 bases at J; junction bases unmatched: 7. Germline-derived CDR1 and CDR2 are SEHNR and FQNEAQ (reference sequence). Written as DNA, the CDR3 is TGTGCCAGCAGCTTAGCGAAGAGGACAGGGGGACCCGGGGAGCTGTTTTTT. Encoded protein: CASSLAKRTGGPGELFF.

The chain is built from TRBV9 and TRBJ2-5; D may be TRBD1 (5 bases). The V end lost 7 bases, the J end lost 5 bases, and 21 bases lay between the germline ends. This CDR3 spans 15 amino acids. Germline CDR1 is SGDLS and CDR2 is YYNGEE. The CDR3 loop is CASAWGTVQQETQYF. CDR3 DNA: TGTGCCAGCGCGTGGGGCACCGTTCAACAGGAGACCCAGTACTTC.

The chain links TRBV4-3 to TRBJ1-5; perhaps TRBD1 as D (6 bases). The CDR3 has 15 residues. Trimming removed 3 bases from V and 0 bases from J, with 9 bases in between. CDR1 is LGHNA, CDR2 YSLEER, per germline. CDR3 in DNA: TGCGCCAGCAGCCAGGACAGATATAGCAATCAGCCCCAGCATTTT. Its protein is CASSQDRYSNQPQHF.

This chain connects TRBV7-2 to TRBJ2-1; TRBD2 is a possible D gene (6 bases). V lost 4 bases and J lost 3, with 13 bases in between. This CDR3 has 15 residues. CDR1 is SGHTA and CDR2 is FQGNSA in the germline V gene. The CDR3 DNA reads as TGTGCCAGCAGCTCCGAGGGAGGCGGCTACAATGAGCAGTTCTTC. Its protein is CASSSEGGGYNEQFF.

This sequence joins TRBV6-1 and TRBJ1-1, with D perhaps TRBD1 (5 bases). Trimming pared 7 bases from V and 3 bases from J, leaving 6 bases between. The CDR3 has 11 residues. CDR1 MNHNS and CDR2 SASEGT come from the germline V gene. The DNA for the CDR3 is TGTGCCAGCATAGGGGACACTGAAGCTTTCTTT. Translating gives CASIGDTEAFF.

Here the CDR3 DNA reads TGTGCCTGGAGTGTACGCGCGAACACTGAAGCTTTCTTT. Its protein product is CAWSVRANTEAFF. The J gene is TRBJ1-1, the V gene TRBV30; D is uncertain. Germline V gene lookup returns CDR1 GTSNPN and CDR2 SVGIG (reference sequence). This CDR3 spans 13 amino acids. The ends were cut back, 0 bases at V and 1 base at J, with 6 bases in the middle.

The V and J genes are TRBV18 and TRBJ2-7; D gene unclear. The CDR3 is 15 residues long. From germline, CDR1 is KGHSH and CDR2 LQKENI. The ends were cut back, 0 bases at V and 0 bases at J, with 9 bases in the middle. CDR3 region: CASSPPSSLSYEQYF. In DNA, the CDR3 is TGTGCCAGCTCACCACCGAGTAGCCTCTCCTACGAGCAGTACTTC. Full variable domain (remainder filled in from reference TRBV18 and TRBJ2-7): NAGVMQNPRHLVRRRGQEARLRCSPMKGHSHVYWYRQLPEEGLKFMVYLQKENIIDESGMPKERFSAEFPKEGPSILRIQQVVRGDSAAYFCASSPPSSLSYEQYFGPGTRLTVT.

The genes are TRBV7-6 and TRBJ1-4; the D is unclear. The CDR3 contains 18 residues. The germline V gene encodes CDR1 SGHVS and CDR2 FNYEAQ. V shed 5 bases and J shed 1 base, with 20 bases lying between them. This chain's CDR3 is CASSPRHGSSETNEKLFF. DNA for the CDR3: TGTGCCAGCAGCCCCAGGCACGGATCTTCTGAAACTAATGAAAAACTGTTTTTT.

CDR3 DNA sequence: TGCAGCGTTGTTTGGCACAGTGCGGGTGGCTACACCTTC. Its translation: CSVVWHSAGGYTF. The rearrangement uses TRBV29-1 and TRBJ1-2; D call uncertain. The CDR3 loop spans 13 amino acids. V was trimmed by 4 bases and J by 7 bases, leaving 16 bases between them. The V gene's germline CDR1 is SQVTM and CDR2 ANQGSEA.

The chain recombines TRBV6-5 with TRBJ1-1; TRBD1 aligns across 8 bases. This CDR3 has 12 residues. The germline CDR1 and CDR2 sequences are MNHEY and SVGAGI. The trim removed 6 bases at V and 9 bases at J, leaving 6 bases unmatched. The CDR3 DNA follows: TGTGCCAGCAGCTCCGGACAGGGTCAAGCTTTCTTT. This encodes CASSSGQGQAFF.

V gene TRBV4-1 combines with J gene TRBJ2-3; TRBD1 aligns across 7 bases. CDR1 and CDR2 (germline): MGHRA, YSYEKL. The CDR3 consists of 18 residues. J lost 6 bases, V lost 3 bases, and 18 bases had no gene match. CDR3 coding DNA: TGCGCCAGCAGCCACGCTCTATTAATGACAGGGATTGTGGATACGCAGTATTTT. Amino acid sequence: CASSHALLMTGIVDTQYF.

The chain joins TRBV30 to TRBJ2-2; TRBD2 matches at 12 bases. CDR1 and CDR2 (germline): GTSNPN, SVGIG (reference sequence). The CDR3 sequence is 15 residues long. Germline trimming cut 7 bases from V and 8 bases from J; bases unmatched to any gene: 11. The CDR3 is CAFRLAGASPGELFF. The CDR3 DNA sequence: TGTGCCTTCAGACTAGCGGGGGCCTCCCCAGGGGAGCTGTTTTTT.

The chain couples TRBV7-6 to TRBJ2-2, with TRBD2 matching over 8 bases. V lost 4 bases and J lost 5; bases outside the gene matches: 9. CDR1 and CDR2 from the germline V gene are SGHVS and FNYEAQ. This CDR3 has 16 amino acids. The CDR3 bases are TGTGCCAGCAGCTCTATAGCGGGATCGGAGACCGGGGAGCTGTTTTTT. This translates into CASSSIAGSETGELFF.

V usage is TRBV6-4 and J usage is TRBJ1-1; 9 bases agree with TRBD1. CDR1 and CDR2 (germline): MRHNA, SNTAGT. After removal of 6 bases from V and 3 bases from J, the junction contained 2 bases not matched to a gene. CDR3 length equals 13 residues. Written as DNA, the CDR3 is TGTGCCAGCAGGAGGACAGGGGACACTGAAGCTTTCTTT. This gives the protein CASRRTGDTEAFF.

This chain joins TRBV28 and TRBJ2-4, with TRBD1 as a possible D gene (6 bases). The V gene lost 6 bases and the J gene lost 0 bases, with 9 bases spanning the gap. The CDR3 is made up of 14 amino acids. CDR1 MDHEN and CDR2 SYDVKM come from the germline V gene. The CDR3 here is CASRLGAAKNIQYF. CDR3 nucleotides: TGTGCCAGCAGGCTGGGGGCAGCCAAAAACATTCAGTACTTC.

The chain is built from TRBV7-2 and TRBJ2-1; maybe TRBD2 (5 bases). Trimming pared 2 bases from V and 4 bases from J, leaving 15 bases between. The V gene's germline CDR1 is SGHTA and CDR2 FQGNSA. This CDR3 has 16 amino acids. The CDR3 reads CASSLRLADPYNEQFF. In nucleotides, the CDR3 is TGTGCCAGCAGCTTAAGGCTAGCCGACCCATACAATGAGCAGTTCTTC.